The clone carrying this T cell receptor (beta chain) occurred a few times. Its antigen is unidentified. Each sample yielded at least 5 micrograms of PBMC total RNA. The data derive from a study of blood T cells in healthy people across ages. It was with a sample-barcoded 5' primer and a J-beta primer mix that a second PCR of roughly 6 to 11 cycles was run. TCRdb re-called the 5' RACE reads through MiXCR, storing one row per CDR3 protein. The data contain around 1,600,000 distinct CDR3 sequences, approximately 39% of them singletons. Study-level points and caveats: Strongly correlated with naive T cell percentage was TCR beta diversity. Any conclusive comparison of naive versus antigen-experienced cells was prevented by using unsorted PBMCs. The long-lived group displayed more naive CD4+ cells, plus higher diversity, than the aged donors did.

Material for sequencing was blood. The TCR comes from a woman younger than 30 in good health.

The CDR3: CAWSVDGTGELFF. The CDR3 DNA follows: TGTGCCTGGAGTGTCGATGGGACCGGGGAGCTGTTTTTT. V is TRBV30 and J is TRBJ2-2; unclear D gene. Germline V CDR1 and CDR2: GTSNPN, SVGIG (reference sequence). Trimming cost V 0 bases and J 5 bases, with 7 bases left between them. The CDR3 is 13 residues long. Using reference TRBV30 and TRBJ2-2 for the parts outside the CDR3, the full variable domain is SQTIHQWPATLVQPVGSPLSLECTVEGTSNPNLYWYRQAAGRGLQLLFYSVGIGQISSEVPQNLSASRPQDRQFILSSKKLLLSDSGFYLCAWSVDGTGELFFGEGSRLTVL.